Here is one TCR beta chain with its context. This clonotype is classified as medium-sized (0.01 to 0.1%). The antigen it binds to is not known. Base qualities were left out, and no much larger clone turns up one base away. This entry is derived from a study of T and B cells in COVID-19 patients (dated by TCRdb to the early 2020s). Background for the entire study: In this study, adaptive immunity was profiled in COVID-19 patients who either had active infection or had recovered, using TRB and IGH repertoire sequencing of peripheral blood. Up to 9 follow-up blood samples were collected per patient, with some samples spanning different disease stages in the same individual. Comorbidities linked to unfavorable COVID-19 outcome were present in nine tenths of the roughly 20 patients in the active-infection cohort. In the active-infection cohort, about 65% of the 20 patients were critically ill and required mechanical ventilation or ECMO. A recovered cohort was made up of more than 15 patients contributing approximately 20 samples, mostly after mild to moderate COVID-19 managed as outpatients. A median age of approximately 32 years was recorded in the recovered cohort versus around 67 years in the active-infection cohort. An age-matched reference group of roughly 38 healthy donors negative for COVID-19 antibodies served as the comparison for repertoire analyses. A couple of patients belonged to both the recovered and active cohorts because samples were available from active disease and after recovery. The repository of TCR and BCR sequences included 60 to 75 time points from 30 to 45 patients, and more than 8.3 million TCR sequences were analysed. The research as a whole found: Specific T cell subsets (CD4+/Treg/CD8+) and sorted SARS-CoV-2-responsive or tetramer+ T cells had not yet been sequenced, and these experiments were ongoing. The cohort was judged too small for assessing how HLA contributes to COVID-19 susceptibility or severity. The recovered cohort had approximately 2,500 exclusive TCR clusters, including approximately 34 low-pGen clusters. Strongly skewed TRBV/TRBJ gene usage was reported in patients with COVID-19. Few blood samples were available from mildly ill patients while symptoms were present or from severe cases at early time points. In active COVID-19, TRB repertoires were highly clonal, while at recovery, diversity and richness increased above the levels seen in healthy donors. The reported TCR clusters were said to need prospective validation before any clinical use.

Sequencing relied on an Illumina MiSeq. Multiplex PCR with BIOMED2 TRB-A/B primer pools was used to amplify the TRB rearrangements. Two consecutive PCRs added Illumina-compatible adapters and 7-nucleotide sample barcodes to the amplicons. All library PCRs used Phusion HS II polymerase. The amplicons were purified from gel with the NucleoSpin Gel and PCR Clean-up kit, measured on Qubit, and then pooled at roughly 4 nM. Before Illumina next-generation sequencing, the quality of the amplicon pool was assessed on an Agilent 2100 Bioanalyzer. In the authors' own workflow: TRB rearrangements were annotated with MiXCR 3.0.8 using the default MiXCR reference library. Non-productive reads and sequences with fewer than 2 reads were excluded, and each unique CDR3 nucleotide sequence counted as one clone. Clonality, diversity, richness and V-J gene usage were computed in R 3.5.1. GLIPH2 was used for TCR clustering by CDR3 similarity, and generation probabilities were calculated by OLGA. Only GLIPH2 clusters containing at least four unique TCR clonotypes present in at least three individuals were kept. Using fastp trimming at Q25 and MiXCR clonotype assembly, TCRdb reanalyzed the public sequencing data and kept in-frame beta chains. Duplicate CDR3 protein sequences are folded into a single record with the most common DNA and genes. The V and J calls were not made by the authors but by TCRdb's processing. In all, the sample holds several thousand distinct CDR3 sequences, and 25% to 30% of those were seen once. The leading ten clones occupy approximately 5.4% of the sample.

TRB repertoires were amplified using about 220-500 ng of genomic DNA isolated from blood. The source is a human donor with active COVID-19. The sequenced sample was blood.

The nucleotides are TGTGCCAGTAGTATGCCTACCGGGACAGGGGACTTTGGCTACACCTTC. Translated, this gives CASSMPTGTGDFGYTF. Rearrangement joined TRBV19 to TRBJ1-2; 10 central bases correspond to TRBD1. The CDR3 spans 16 residues, from the cysteine through the phenylalanine. The only DNA kept is the CDR3, 48 bases in frame from the first base. CDR1 and CDR2 were assigned from the germline V gene (reference sequence) as LNHDA and SQIVND. Relative to germline, V is missing 3 bases and J is missing 7 bases, with 11 bases of the junction outside any gene match.